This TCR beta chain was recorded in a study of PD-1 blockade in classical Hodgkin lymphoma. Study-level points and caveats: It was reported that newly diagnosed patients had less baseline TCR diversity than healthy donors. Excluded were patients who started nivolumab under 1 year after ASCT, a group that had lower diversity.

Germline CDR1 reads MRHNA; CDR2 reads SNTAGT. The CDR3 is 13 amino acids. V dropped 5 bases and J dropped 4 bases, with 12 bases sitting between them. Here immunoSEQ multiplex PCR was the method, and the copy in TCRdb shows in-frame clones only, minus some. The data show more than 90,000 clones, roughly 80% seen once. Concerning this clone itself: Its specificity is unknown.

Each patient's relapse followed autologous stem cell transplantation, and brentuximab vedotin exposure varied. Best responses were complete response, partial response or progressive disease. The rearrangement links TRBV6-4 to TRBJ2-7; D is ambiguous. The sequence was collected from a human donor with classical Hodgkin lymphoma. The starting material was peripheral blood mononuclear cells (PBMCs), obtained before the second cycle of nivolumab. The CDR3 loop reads CASSKEWGYEQYF. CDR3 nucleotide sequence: TGTGCCAGCAGTAAAGAATGGGGTTACGAGCAGTACTTC.